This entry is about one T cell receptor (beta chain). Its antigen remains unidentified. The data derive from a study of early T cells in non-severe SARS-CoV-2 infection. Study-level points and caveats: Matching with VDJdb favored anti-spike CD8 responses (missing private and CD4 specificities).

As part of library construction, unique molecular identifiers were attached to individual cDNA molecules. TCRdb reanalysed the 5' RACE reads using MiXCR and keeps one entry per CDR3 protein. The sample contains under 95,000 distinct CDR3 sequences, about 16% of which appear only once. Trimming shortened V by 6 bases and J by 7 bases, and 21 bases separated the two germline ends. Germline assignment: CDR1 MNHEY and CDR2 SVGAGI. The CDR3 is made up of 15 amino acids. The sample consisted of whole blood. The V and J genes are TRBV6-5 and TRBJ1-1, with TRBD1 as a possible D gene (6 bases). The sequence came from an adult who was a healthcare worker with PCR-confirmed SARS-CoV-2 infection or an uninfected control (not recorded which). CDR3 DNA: TGTGCCAGCAGGTTTCTAACCTCAGGGGTCTATGAAGCTTTCTTT. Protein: CASRFLTSGVYEAFF.